These 14 T cell receptor beta chains share one sample of origin, sequenced in a study of multiple sclerosis patients with progressive multifocal leukoencephalopathy. Regarding time point: around 13 months of natalizumab therapy. The protocol was immunoSEQ multiplex PCR, while the TCRdb copy is restricted to in-frame clones and leaves out a portion. The profile shows more than 20,000 clones, under 95% of them singletons. Source: PBMCs, taken from a patient treated with natalizumab. The receptors here all came from a man aged 25 to 40 with multiple sclerosis.

The rearrangement uses TRBV21-1 and TRBJ2-5; the table's D gene call, TRBD1, was not cross checked with the DNA. TRBV21-1 is listed as a pseudogene. The length of the CDR3 is 13 residues. DNA of the CDR3: TGTGCCAGCGGGGCAGGGGGCGCGGAGACCCAGTACTTC. Translated: CASGAGGAETQYF.

A word on this clone: No conserved phenylalanine or tryptophan ends this CDR3, so it is likely a read error. V and J are TRBV11-2 and TRBJ2-7; tentatively, D is TRBD1 or TRBD2 (5 bases each). The CDR3 length is 15 residues. In germline, CDR1 is SGHAT, CDR2 FQNNGV. Trimming pared 5 bases from V and 4 bases from J, leaving 18 bases between. The CDR3 sequence is CASSPGGDQAYEQYG. The CDR3 region has the DNA TGTGCCAGCAGCCCAGGTGGGGACCAGGCGTACGAGCAGTACGGC.

The V and J genes are TRBV5-1 and TRBJ1-6, with D maybe TRBD1 (5 bases). The CDR3 spans 15 residues. Trimming shortened V by 0 bases and J by 8 bases, and 12 bases separated the two germline ends. The germline CDR1 and CDR2 sequences are SGHRS and YFSETQ. In DNA form, the CDR3 reads TGCGCCAGCAGCTTGGCCACAGGCTGGGATTCACCCCTCCACTTT. Translation gives CASSLATGWDSPLHF. Based on the CDR3 plus reference TRBV5-1 and TRBJ1-6, the full variable domain is KAGVTQTPRYLIKTRGQQVTLSCSPISGHRSVSWYQQTPGQGLQFLFEYFSETQRNKGNFPGRFSGRQFSNSRSEMNVSTLELGDSALYLCASSLATGWDSPLHFGNGTRLTVT.

The chain joins TRBV21-1 to TRBJ2-2; the tabulated D call, TRBD1, remains unverified against the DNA. TRBV21-1 is annotated as a pseudogene. This CDR3 has 14 residues. CDR3 sequence: CASMPGQYTGELFF. CDR3 sequence (DNA): TGTGCCAGCATGCCGGGACAGTACACCGGGGAGCTGTTTTTT.

The V call is TRBV7-2, the J call TRBJ2-3; D unclear. Looked up from germline, CDR1 is SGHTA and CDR2 is FQGNSA. Between the trimmed V and J ends, which lost 3 bases and 2 bases, there was a span of 6 bases. The CDR3 loop spans 13 amino acids. The CDR3 region is CASSFPITDTQYF. The CDR3 DNA is TGTGCCAGCAGCTTTCCCATCACAGATACGCAGTATTTT.

CDR3 in DNA: TGTGCCAGCAGCATACCGGACAGGGGAGGAGGCTATGGCTACACCTTC. This gives the protein CASSIPDRGGGYGYTF. The gene calls are TRBV7-9 and TRBJ1-2; TRBD1 matches at 9 bases. The V gene's germline CDR1 is SEHNR and CDR2 FQNEAQ (reference sequence). V was pared by 5 bases and J by 4 bases, with 11 bases of the junction left unmatched. The CDR3 spans 16 residues.

The sample holds a few counts of this clone. The CDR3 coding sequence is TGTGCCAGCAGGGACAGGGGCGTCTCTGGAAACACCATATATTTT. Protein product: CASRDRGVSGNTIYF. This chain links TRBV25-1 with TRBJ1-3; 9 nucleotides line up with TRBD1. The CDR3 loop spans 15 amino acids. Germline lookup yields CDR1 MGHDK and CDR2 SYGVNS. The J segment lost 0 bases and the V segment lost 6 bases, leaving 3 bases of the junction unmatched.

This clone has only one observation. V and J are TRBV21-1 and TRBJ1-2. TRBV21-1 is termed a pseudogene. The CDR3 length is 18 residues. This CDR3 is CASSKEKGPPVGGHGYTF. The CDR3, as DNA: TGTGCCAGCAGCAAAGAGAAGGGACCGCCTGTAGGAGGACATGGCTACACCTTC.

The V call is TRBV6-5, the J call TRBJ2-7; the D gene is possibly TRBD1 (6 bases). The CDR3 contains 15 residues. V lost 0 bases and J lost 2, with 11 bases in between. Germline assignment: CDR1 MNHEY and CDR2 SVGAGI. The CDR3 DNA follows: TGTGCCAGCAGTTACTCGACAGGCCAACCCTACGAGCAGTACTTC. Encoded protein: CASSYSTGQPYEQYF.

Of note for this clone: The junction shows a germline mismatch at one end, possibly a read error. The rearrangement joins TRBV7-3 to TRBJ2-1; D call uncertain. The V gene's germline CDR1 is SGHTA and CDR2 FQGTGA. The CDR3 extends over 12 amino acids. CDR3: CASSLDGDEQVF. The CDR3 DNA sequence: TGTGCCAGCAGCTTAGACGGTGATGAGCAGGTCTTC.

J is TRBJ1-5 and V is TRBV7-6, with D perhaps TRBD1 (5 bases). Deletions cut 1 base from V and 0 bases from J, with 10 bases between. The CDR3 totals 16 residues. Germline V lookup: CDR1 SGHVS, CDR2 FNYEAQ. The CDR3 here is CASSLGGTFSNQPQHF. DNA for the CDR3: TGTGCCAGCAGCTTAGGAGGGACTTTTAGCAATCAGCCCCAGCATTTT.

The J gene is TRBJ1-2, the V gene TRBV7-2; TRBD1 might be the D (5 bases). The CDR3 runs to 11 residues. The germline V gene has CDR1 SGHTA and CDR2 FQGNSA. With 5 bases removed from V and 8 bases from J, the gap between germline ends came to 9 bases. The chain's CDR3 is CASSRDGGYTF. The CDR3 DNA reads as TGTGCCAGCAGCCGGGACGGGGGCTACACCTTC. The whole variable domain, remainder taken from reference TRBV7-2 and TRBJ1-2, is GAGVSQSPSNKVTEKGKDVELRCDPISGHTALYWYRQSLGQGLEFLIYFQGNSAPDKSGLPSDRFSAERTGGSVSTLTIQRTQQEDSAVYLCASSRDGGYTFGSGTRLTVV.

The rearrangement joins TRBV6-4 to TRBJ1-5; D may be TRBD1 (6 bases). CDR3 size: 19 residues. Between the trimmed V and J ends, which lost 0 bases and 0 bases, there was a span of 18 bases. From germline, CDR1 is MRHNA and CDR2 SNTAGT. In nucleotides, the CDR3 is TGTGCCAGCAGTGACTCGGTCCGGGGGGCCGGGAATAGCAATCAGCCCCAGCATTTT. Protein product: CASSDSVRGAGNSNQPQHF.

V usage is TRBV19 and J usage is TRBJ2-1; no definite D call. Between the trimmed V and J ends, which lost 3 bases and 0 bases, there was a span of 15 bases. Germline lookup yields CDR1 LNHDA and CDR2 SQIVND (reference sequence). This CDR3 spans 17 amino acids. The CDR3 spells CASSIGYGLNSYNEQFF. Here the CDR3 DNA reads TGTGCCAGTAGTATCGGGTACGGGTTGAACTCCTACAATGAGCAGTTCTTC.